These 8 T cell receptor beta chains were sequenced from one sample in a study of blood T cell repertoires in COVID-19. Clones were sequenced by immunoSEQ multiplex PCR, and TCRdb holds only the in-frame ones, with some missing. Of around 130,000 clones in the sample, 70% to 90% are singletons; the top ten hold approximately 3%. The sample taken for sequencing was PBMCs or T cells enriched from blood (not recorded which). These receptors were obtained from a woman between 50 and 59 years old with acute COVID-19.

The chain joins TRBV24-1 to TRBJ1-1; D ambiguous. Germline V gene data show CDR1 as KGHDR and CDR2 as SFDVKD. CDR3 length: 13 amino acids. The V and J ends lost 4 bases and 4 bases respectively, with 9 bases between them. DNA of the CDR3: TGTGCCACCAGTGAGGAGGGATCCACTGAAGCTTTCTTT. Translating it yields CATSEEGSTEAFF.

This clone was picked up a small number of times. The V and J genes are TRBV9 and TRBJ2-1; D call uncertain. The germline V and J ends were trimmed by 2 bases and 5 bases, with 8 bases remaining between them. The CDR3 is 13 residues long. Germline CDR1 reads SGDLS; CDR2 reads YYNGEE. For the CDR3, the DNA is TGTGCCAGCAGCGTCCTAGGAGACAATGAGCAGTTCTTC. Its translation is CASSVLGDNEQFF.

The chain couples TRBV2 to TRBJ2-2; D gene ambiguous. The germline V and J ends were trimmed by 8 bases and 1 base, with 11 bases remaining between them. Looked up from germline, CDR1 is SNHLY and CDR2 is FYNNEI. The CDR3 is 14 residues long. The CDR3 DNA sequence: TGTGCCAGCCGCCCCGCGGAGAACACCGGGGAGCTGTTTTTT. The encoded protein is CASRPAENTGELFF. The full variable domain, in which reference TRBV2 and TRBJ2-2 provide the parts outside the CDR3, is EPEVTQTPSHQVTQMGQEVILRCVPISNHLYFYWYRQILGQKVEFLVSFYNNEISEKSEIFDDQFSVERPDGSNFTLKIRSTKLEDSAMYFCASRPAENTGELFFGEGSRLTVL.

The chain carries TRBV2 and TRBJ2-3, with a possible D match to TRBD2 (5 bases). V lost 7 bases and J lost 6, with 23 bases in between. Germline V gives CDR1 SNHLY, CDR2 FYNNEI. CDR3 length: 16 amino acids. Written as DNA, the CDR3 is TGTGCCAGCATCCCACGTGGCGTCAAATCGGGGGATACGCAGTATTTT. This gives the protein CASIPRGVKSGDTQYF. The full variable domain, completed using reference TRBV2 and TRBJ2-3, is EPEVTQTPSHQVTQMGQEVILRCVPISNHLYFYWYRQILGQKVEFLVSFYNNEISEKSEIFDDQFSVERPDGSNFTLKIRSTKLEDSAMYFCASIPRGVKSGDTQYFGPGTRLTVL.

V usage is TRBV10-3 and J usage is TRBJ2-2, with D hard to call. CDR3 length: 13 residues. Trimming left V 4 bases short and J 5 bases short, with 8 bases between. The germline gives CDR1 ENHRY, CDR2 SYGVKD. The CDR3 sequence is CAISGGETGELFF. CDR3 nucleotides: TGTGCCATCAGTGGAGGAGAAACCGGGGAGCTGTTTTTT.

The chain links TRBV20-1 to TRBJ2-7, with 9 bases identical to TRBD2. The CDR3 totals 15 residues. Germline lookup yields CDR1 DFQATT and CDR2 SNEGSKA (reference sequence). V lost 3 bases and J lost 1; bases outside the gene matches: 7. In DNA form, the CDR3 reads TGCAGTGCTAGTCGTAGCGGGAGCATGTCCTACGAGCAGTACTTC. This encodes CSASRSGSMSYEQYF.

V gene TRBV9 combines with J gene TRBJ1-3; D call uncertain. This CDR3 is 14 amino acids long. V dropped 0 bases and J dropped 0 bases, with 4 bases sitting between them. Looked up from germline, CDR1 is SGDLS and CDR2 is YYNGEE. The CDR3 DNA reads TGTGCCAGCAGCGTAGACAACTCTGGAAACACCATATATTTT. Encoded protein: CASSVDNSGNTIYF.

Note on this clone: The junction differs from germline at one of its ends, possibly a read error. CDR3 loop: CASSLVLAEQETQYF. CDR3 DNA sequence: TGTGCCAGCAGTTTGGTGCTAGCGGAACAAGAGACCCAGTACTTC. The chain carries TRBV5-4 and TRBJ2-5; 7 bases match TRBD2. Germline values: CDR1 SGHNT, CDR2 YYREEE (reference sequence). There are 15 residues in the CDR3.